The clone carrying this T cell receptor beta chain ranks as medium-sized in terms of frequency. The sample comes from a study of CXCR3-negative and CXCR3-positive naive CD8 T cells. Per the germline V gene, CDR1 is SNHLY and CDR2 is FYNNEI. The CDR3 totals 15 residues. Researchers prepared the TRB cDNA libraries using 5' RACE with UMI labels. No DNA is given; TCRdb re-called the 5' RACE reads and lists each CDR3 protein once. This sample's table reports approximately 6,800 distinct CDR3 sequences. V is TRBV2 and J is TRBJ2-4. The sequencing input was naive CXCR3- CD8+ T cells from blood. Described subset: CD45RO-CCR7+CD27+CD95- naive CD8+ T cells lacking CXCR3 (TNR3-). The TCR originated in a human donor in good health. Some clones in this sample may be carry-over from other donors' samples. The CDR3: CASSAGHIAKNIQYF.